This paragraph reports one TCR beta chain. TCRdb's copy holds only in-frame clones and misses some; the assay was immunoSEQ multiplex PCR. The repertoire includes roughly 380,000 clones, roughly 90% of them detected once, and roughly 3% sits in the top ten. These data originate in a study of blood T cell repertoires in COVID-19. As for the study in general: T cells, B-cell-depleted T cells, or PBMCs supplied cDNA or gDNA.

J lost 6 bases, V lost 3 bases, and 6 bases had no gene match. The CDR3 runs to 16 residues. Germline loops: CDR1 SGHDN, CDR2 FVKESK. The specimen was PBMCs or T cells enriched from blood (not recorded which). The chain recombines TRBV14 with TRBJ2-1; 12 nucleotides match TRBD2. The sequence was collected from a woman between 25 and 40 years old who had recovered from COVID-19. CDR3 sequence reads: CASSHSLAGGGNEQFF. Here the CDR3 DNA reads TGTGCCAGCAGCCACTCCCTAGCGGGAGGGGGCAATGAGCAGTTCTTC.